Listed below are T cell receptor beta chains from one sample, sequenced in a study of regulatory T cells in long-lasting Graves disease. TCRdb called the multiplex PCR reads again in MiXCR, with one record for every CDR3 protein. Of a few hundred thousand distinct CDR3 sequences listed, around 24% are singletons. Sequenced material: peripheral blood mononuclear cells (PBMCs), taken when the disease was refractory, from a patient treated with antithyroid drugs. These receptors came from a female donor with Graves disease. Both conserved end residues are part of each CDR3. The order of the fields is J gene, CDR3 length, clone size, V gene, D gene, CDR3 DNA, CDR3 protein. The D gene is left open where the match is weak. Size is omitted from some rows. Given values are once, few, many or a class for expanded clones.

TRBJ1-2,13,.,TRBV12-3/TRBV12-4,TRBD1,TGTGCCAGCAGCACCGGGACAGGGACTGGCTACACCTTC,CASSTGTGTGYTF
TRBJ2-7,16,.,TRBV7-8,.,TGTGCCAGCAGCTTAGCGGGGTGGAGGGGACCCCACGAGCAGTACTTC,CASSLAGWRGPHEQYF
TRBJ2-7,14,few,TRBV7-6,.,TGTGCCAGCAGCTCAAGGTATAATTCCTACGAGCAGTACTTC,CASSSRYNSYEQYF
TRBJ1-2,12,.,TRBV28,.,TGTGCCAGCAGGACGCTTAACTATGGCTACACCTTC,CASRTLNYGYTF
TRBJ2-7,15,.,TRBV3-1,.,TGTGCCAGCAGCCAAGGTCTGGGAGCGACCTACGAGCAGTACTTC,CASSQGLGATYEQYF
TRBJ2-7,14,.,TRBV4-1,.,TGCGCCAGCAGCCAAGTTCTAAACTCCTACGAGCAGTACTTC,CASSQVLNSYEQYF
TRBJ1-1,13,few,TRBV13,.,TGTGCCAGCAAGAAGGTGGGGAACACTGAAGCTTTCTTT,CASKKVGNTEAFF
TRBJ1-2,16,few,TRBV13,.,TGTGCCAGCAGCCTCGCGGGGGGCTCCCCTAACTATGGCTACACCTTC,CASSLAGGSPNYGYTF
TRBJ2-3,18,.,TRBV7-8,.,TGTGCCAGCAACGCTCCCCTCGGGGAGAGGGGGGGCACAGATACGCAGTATTTT,CASNAPLGERGGTDTQYF
TRBJ1-5,15,many,TRBV10-3,TRBD1,TGTGCCATCAGCAGGGACAGCGCTACCAATCAGCCCCAGCATTTT,CAISRDSATNQPQHF
TRBJ1-1,15,few,TRBV27,.,TGTGCCAGCAGTTTATCTCAGTTCAACGGGGCTGAAGCTTTCTTT,CASSLSQFNGAEAFF
TRBJ2-5,15,few,TRBV27,TRBD2,TGTGCCAGCAGTTTTACTAGCGGGAGTGGAGAGACCCAGTACTTC,CASSFTSGSGETQYF
TRBJ1-5,15,.,TRBV6-1,.,TGTGCCAGCAGTGATCAGGGGACCCGCAATCAGCCCCAGCATTTT,CASSDQGTRNQPQHF
TRBJ1-1,18,few,TRBV6-2/TRBV6-3,TRBD1,TGTGCCAGCAGTTGGGACAGGGAATACCCCTTAATGAACACTGAAGCTTTCTTT,CASSWDREYPLMNTEAFF
TRBJ2-2,16,.,TRBV3-1,TRBD2,TGTGCCAGCAGCCAAGTTGAGCTAGCGGGTACCGGGGAGCTGTTTTTT,CASSQVELAGTGELFF
TRBJ1-1,13,few,TRBV7-2,TRBD1,TGTGCCAGCAGCCTACCGGGACAGGCTGAAGCTTTCTTT,CASSLPGQAEAFF
TRBJ1-1,15,.,TRBV25-1,TRBD1,TGTGCCAGCAGTTCCCGGGACAGGGGTGACACTGAAGCTTTCTTT,CASSSRDRGDTEAFF
TRBJ1-1,15,.,TRBV7-8,.,TGTGCCAGCAGCTCCGGGACGGGGATGAACACTGAAGCTTTCTTT,CASSSGTGMNTEAFF